Below, 26 T cell receptor beta chains from the same sample are listed, as sequenced in a study of T cell repertoires in cytomegalovirus infection. These TCRs are of unknown antigen specificity. A single record per CDR3 protein comes from TCRdb applying MiXCR to the reads. The profile shows some 940,000 distinct CDR3 sequences, roughly 30% of them singletons. This specimen consisted of cultured CD8+ T cells from PBMCs, obtained from culture after CMV antigen stimulation. These receptors were obtained from a human donor in good health (CMV status not recorded). Some clones in this sample may be carry-over from other donors' samples.

The chain joins TRBV10-2 to TRBJ2-7; perhaps TRBD1 as D (6 bases). Germline CDR1 is WSHSY and CDR2 is SAAADI. The CDR3 is 14 residues long. Trimming took 3 bases from V and 0 from J, leaving 9 bases between them. The DNA of the CDR3 is TGCGCCAGCAGTGACTGGACAGTCTCCTACGAGCAGTACTTC. Translated: CASSDWTVSYEQYF.

The table lists this clonotype with a count of one. The chain uses TRBV7-3 and TRBJ1-5, with D perhaps matching TRBD1 (5 bases). CDR1 SGHTA and CDR2 FQGTGA come from the germline V gene. Between the trimmed V and J ends, which lost 4 bases and 0 bases, there was a span of 10 bases. The CDR3 contains 15 residues. CDR3: CASSCQQDSNQPQHF. The CDR3 DNA follows: TGTGCCAGCAGCTGTCAACAGGATAGCAATCAGCCCCAGCATTTT.

For the CDR3, the DNA is TGTGCCAGCGGGGGGGGTGTTGCCGGGGACGAGCAGTACTTC. Protein: CASGGGVAGDEQYF. The rearrangement joins TRBV7-6 to TRBJ2-7; 7 positions match TRBD2. V was clipped by 8 bases and J by 5 bases; unmatched bases: 12. From germline, CDR1 is SGHVS and CDR2 FNYEAQ. The CDR3 has 14 amino acids.

This clonotype appeared many times. V gene TRBV7-6 combines with J gene TRBJ2-2; D gene unclear. Trimming stripped 5 bases from V and 0 bases from J, with 13 bases between. The CDR3 loop spans 16 amino acids. Germline CDR1 SGHVS, CDR2 FNYEAQ. As DNA, the CDR3 is TGTGCCAGCAGCCCGATGGAACTAACGAACACCGGGGAGCTGTTTTTT. As protein: CASSPMELTNTGELFF.

The sample holds a few counts of this clonotype. The CDR3 protein is CASSLRSGRFQETQYF. CDR3 DNA: TGCGCCAGCAGCTTGAGGTCAGGAAGATTTCAAGAGACCCAGTACTTC. The genes are TRBV5-1 and TRBJ2-5; D is ambiguous. V gave up 1 base and J gave up 2 bases, with 15 bases separating them. The germline V gene has CDR1 SGHRS and CDR2 YFSETQ. CDR3 length: 16 residues. Variable domain in full (rest from reference TRBV5-1 and TRBJ2-5): KAGVTQTPRYLIKTRGQQVTLSCSPISGHRSVSWYQQTPGQGLQFLFEYFSETQRNKGNFPGRFSGRQFSNSRSEMNVSTLELGDSALYLCASSLRSGRFQETQYFGPGTRLLVL.

This clonotype appeared many times. The J gene is TRBJ1-1, the V gene TRBV6-1, with no clear D. The CDR3 sequence is 17 residues long. Deletions cut 5 bases from V and 4 bases from J, with 23 bases between. CDR1 is MNHNS and CDR2 is SASEGT in the germline V gene. The CDR3 reads CASSSYPGIGMGTEAFF. Here the CDR3 DNA reads TGTGCCAGCAGTTCCTATCCCGGGATAGGAATGGGCACTGAAGCTTTCTTT.

This clonotype was detected only a few times. The CDR3 nucleotides read TGCAGTGCTAGGGTCCGGGCTGGGGCCAACGTCCTGACTTTC. Encoded protein: CSARVRAGANVLTF. The chain recombines TRBV20-1 with TRBJ2-6; no clear D. The germline V and J ends were trimmed by 3 bases and 2 bases, with 8 bases remaining between them. Germline V lookup: CDR1 DFQATT, CDR2 SNEGSKA (reference sequence). This CDR3 has 14 amino acids.

This clonotype showed up just once. J is TRBJ2-7 and V is TRBV27; 8 bases map to TRBD2. Trimming took 6 bases from V and 4 from J; bases not matched to a gene: 8. The CDR3 covers 14 residues. Germline loops: CDR1 MNHEY, CDR2 SMNVEV (reference sequence). The CDR3 protein is CASSAVGGGYEQYV. The CDR3 nucleotides are TGTGCCAGCAGCGCTGTCGGCGGGGGGTACGAGCAGTACGTC.

This chain uses TRBV27 with TRBJ2-1; perhaps TRBD2 as D (5 bases). Trimming removed 0 bases at V and 8 bases at J, with 8 bases between. This CDR3 has 13 amino acids. Per the germline V gene, CDR1 is MNHEY and CDR2 is SMNVEV (reference sequence). The CDR3, as DNA: TGTGCCAGCAGTTTATCCGCTAGCCATGAGCAGTTCTTC. Its protein product is CASSLSASHEQFF.

This chain joins TRBV20-1 and TRBJ2-7; 13 bases are a match to TRBD2. Looked up from germline, CDR1 is DFQATT and CDR2 is SNEGSKA (reference sequence). This CDR3 region has 15 residues. V shed 5 bases and J 1 base; nucleotides not matched to a gene: 5. The CDR3 region is CSAARLAGGSYEQYF. CDR3 nucleotides: TGCAGTGCTGCAAGACTAGCGGGGGGATCCTACGAGCAGTACTTC.

This clonotype was observed many times. The chain is built from TRBV15 and TRBJ1-4, with 8 bases matching TRBD1. Looked up from germline, CDR1 is LNHNV and CDR2 is YYDKDF (reference sequence). Unmatched junction bases numbered 5, after V lost 5 bases and J lost 3 bases. This CDR3 has 15 residues. The DNA of the CDR3 is TGTGCCACCAGCGACGGACAGGGAGCTAATGAAAAACTGTTTTTT. Translation: CATSDGQGANEKLFF.

V and J are TRBV4-1 and TRBJ1-1; D ambiguous. Germline V CDR1 and CDR2: MGHRA, YSYEKL. The V gene lost 3 bases and the J gene lost 3 bases, with 14 bases spanning the gap. The CDR3 covers 15 residues. This CDR3 reads CASSQSLTEHTEAFF. The DNA for the CDR3 is TGCGCCAGCAGCCAGTCTCTCACAGAACACACTGAAGCTTTCTTT.

This clonotype was counted between two and nine times. CDR3: CASSYSTSGRINNEQFF. For the CDR3, the DNA is TGTGCCAGCAGTTACTCCACTAGCGGGCGGATAAACAATGAGCAGTTCTTC. The chain links TRBV27 to TRBJ2-1, with 9 bases lining up with TRBD2. This CDR3 comprises 17 residues. Germline assignment: CDR1 MNHEY and CDR2 SMNVEV (reference sequence). V was clipped by 4 bases and J by 5 bases; unmatched bases: 12.

The chain employs TRBV12-3 or TRBV12-4 and TRBJ2-7, with a tentative D call TRBD1 (6 bases). There are 13 residues in the CDR3. Trimming left V 5 bases short and J 3 bases short, with 11 bases between. Here the CDR3 DNA reads TGTGCCAGCAGTCCAACAGGGAACTACGAGCAGTACGTC. Its translation: CASSPTGNYEQYV.

The chain has TRBV27 and TRBJ2-3; D perhaps matches TRBD2 (5 bases). The V end lost 0 bases, the J end lost 6 bases, and 16 bases lay between the germline ends. The germline gives CDR1 MNHEY, CDR2 SMNVEV (reference sequence). The CDR3 spans 16 residues. The CDR3 spells CASSLSGIASRDTQYF. The DNA for the CDR3 is TGTGCCAGCAGTTTATCGGGAATAGCGAGCCGCGATACGCAGTATTTT.

This rearrangement joins TRBV7-9 to TRBJ2-3; no clear D gene. Trimming took 5 bases from V and 4 from J, leaving 7 bases between them. CDR3 size: 12 residues. Germline assignment: CDR1 SEHNR and CDR2 FQNEAQ (reference sequence). The CDR3: CASSRFADTQYF. CDR3 DNA: TGTGCCAGCAGCCGCTTCGCAGATACGCAGTATTTT.

The chain links TRBV24-1 to TRBJ2-2; D gene unclear. With 5 bases removed from V and 6 bases from J, the gap between germline ends came to 9 bases. Germline assignment: CDR1 KGHDR and CDR2 SFDVKD. This CDR3 spans 13 amino acids. The CDR3 loop reads CATSVPGAGELFF. The CDR3 nucleotides read TGTGCCACCAGTGTCCCGGGCGCCGGGGAGCTGTTTTTT.

This clonotype was seen a handful of times. This chain links TRBV7-9 with TRBJ1-1, with D perhaps TRBD1 (5 bases). From germline, CDR1 is SEHNR and CDR2 FQNEAQ (reference sequence). V shed 6 bases and J shed 0 bases, with 20 bases lying between them. The length of the CDR3 is 17 residues. CDR3 bases: TGTGCCAGCAGTCCCGGGGAGGGACCATACATGAACACTGAAGCTTTCTTT. This translates into CASSPGEGPYMNTEAFF.

This clonotype came up a few times. This chain connects TRBV11-2 to TRBJ2-4, with 8 bases that match TRBD2. CDR3 length: 17 residues. Trimming removed 3 bases from V and 0 bases from J; junction bases left unmatched: 7. Germline CDR1 is SGHAT and CDR2 is FQNNGV. The CDR3 DNA follows: TGTGCCAGCAGCTTGTCAGCGGGGGCCGTAGCCAAAAACATTCAGTACTTC. Translating it yields CASSLSAGAVAKNIQYF.

This clonotype was seen ten or more times. The genes are TRBV7-8 and TRBJ2-2; 7 positions match TRBD1. V was clipped by 3 bases and J by 0 bases; unmatched bases: 13. The germline V gene has CDR1 SGHVS and CDR2 FQNEAQ. CDR3 size: 19 residues. The CDR3 nucleotides are TGTGCCAGCAGCTTTTCACGGGACAGTCTACCTTCGAACACCGGGGAGCTGTTTTTT. Amino acids: CASSFSRDSLPSNTGELFF.

The genes are TRBV11-2 and TRBJ2-1; 9 nucleotides agree with TRBD1. The CDR3 totals 14 residues. V shed 6 bases, J shed 9 bases, and the junction held 9 bases outside the gene matches. Germline V gene lookup returns CDR1 SGHAT and CDR2 FQNNGV. CDR3 protein: CASRNRTGVSEQFF. The DNA for the CDR3 is TGTGCCAGCAGAAATAGGACAGGGGTGAGTGAGCAGTTCTTC. Full variable domain (missing parts from reference TRBV11-2 and TRBJ2-1): EAGVAQSPRYKIIEKRQSVAFWCNPISGHATLYWYQQILGQGPKLLIQFQNNGVVDDSQLPKDRFSAERLKGVDSTLKIQPAKLEDSAVYLCASRNRTGVSEQFFGPGTRLTVL.

This rearrangement joins TRBV29-1 to TRBJ1-2; 7 positions agree with TRBD1. The junction had 1 base not matched to a gene; V was cut back by 5 bases and J by 1 base. The germline gives CDR1 SQVTM, CDR2 ANQGSEA. The CDR3 sequence is 12 residues long. The CDR3 reads CSVPGGNYGYTF. The DNA of the CDR3 is TGCAGCGTTCCAGGGGGTAACTATGGCTACACCTTC.

For this clonotype: Sequence at one end of the junction differs from germline and may be a read error. The chain has TRBV7-7 and TRBJ2-5; D may be TRBD2 (6 bases). From germline, CDR1 is SSHAT and CDR2 FNYEAQ (reference sequence). This CDR3 has 15 residues. CDR3 residues: CASSLEAGRGETQYF. The CDR3 region has the DNA TGTGCTAGCAGCTTAGAGGCGGGACGAGGTGAGACCCAGTACTTC.

This clonotype appeared a few times. The chain employs TRBV7-9 and TRBJ1-1; D ambiguous. V was pared by 4 bases and J by 10 bases, with 16 bases between. The germline V gene has CDR1 SEHNR and CDR2 FQNEAQ (reference sequence). CDR3 length: 13 residues. In nucleotides, the CDR3 is TGTGCCAGCAGCTCCGGGATGTCCGAAGGAGCTTTCTTT. Its protein product is CASSSGMSEGAFF.

The chain uses TRBV6-6 and TRBJ1-3; D not certain. Trimming removed 0 bases from V and 0 bases from J, with 12 bases in between. CDR1 is MNHNY, CDR2 SVGAGI, per germline (reference sequence). The CDR3 is 17 residues long. The CDR3 here is CASSYSVATGSGNTIYF. DNA of the CDR3: TGTGCCAGCAGTTACTCGGTTGCGACGGGCTCTGGAAACACCATATATTTT.

This chain links TRBV10-3 with TRBJ2-5; the D call may be TRBD1 or TRBD2 (5 bases each). Trimming left V 7 bases short and J 5 bases short, with 14 bases between. The CDR3 is 13 amino acids. The germline gives CDR1 ENHRY, CDR2 SYGVKD. The CDR3 here is CAIKAGPGETQYF. The CDR3, as DNA: TGTGCCATCAAAGCAGGGCCGGGGGAGACCCAGTACTTC.